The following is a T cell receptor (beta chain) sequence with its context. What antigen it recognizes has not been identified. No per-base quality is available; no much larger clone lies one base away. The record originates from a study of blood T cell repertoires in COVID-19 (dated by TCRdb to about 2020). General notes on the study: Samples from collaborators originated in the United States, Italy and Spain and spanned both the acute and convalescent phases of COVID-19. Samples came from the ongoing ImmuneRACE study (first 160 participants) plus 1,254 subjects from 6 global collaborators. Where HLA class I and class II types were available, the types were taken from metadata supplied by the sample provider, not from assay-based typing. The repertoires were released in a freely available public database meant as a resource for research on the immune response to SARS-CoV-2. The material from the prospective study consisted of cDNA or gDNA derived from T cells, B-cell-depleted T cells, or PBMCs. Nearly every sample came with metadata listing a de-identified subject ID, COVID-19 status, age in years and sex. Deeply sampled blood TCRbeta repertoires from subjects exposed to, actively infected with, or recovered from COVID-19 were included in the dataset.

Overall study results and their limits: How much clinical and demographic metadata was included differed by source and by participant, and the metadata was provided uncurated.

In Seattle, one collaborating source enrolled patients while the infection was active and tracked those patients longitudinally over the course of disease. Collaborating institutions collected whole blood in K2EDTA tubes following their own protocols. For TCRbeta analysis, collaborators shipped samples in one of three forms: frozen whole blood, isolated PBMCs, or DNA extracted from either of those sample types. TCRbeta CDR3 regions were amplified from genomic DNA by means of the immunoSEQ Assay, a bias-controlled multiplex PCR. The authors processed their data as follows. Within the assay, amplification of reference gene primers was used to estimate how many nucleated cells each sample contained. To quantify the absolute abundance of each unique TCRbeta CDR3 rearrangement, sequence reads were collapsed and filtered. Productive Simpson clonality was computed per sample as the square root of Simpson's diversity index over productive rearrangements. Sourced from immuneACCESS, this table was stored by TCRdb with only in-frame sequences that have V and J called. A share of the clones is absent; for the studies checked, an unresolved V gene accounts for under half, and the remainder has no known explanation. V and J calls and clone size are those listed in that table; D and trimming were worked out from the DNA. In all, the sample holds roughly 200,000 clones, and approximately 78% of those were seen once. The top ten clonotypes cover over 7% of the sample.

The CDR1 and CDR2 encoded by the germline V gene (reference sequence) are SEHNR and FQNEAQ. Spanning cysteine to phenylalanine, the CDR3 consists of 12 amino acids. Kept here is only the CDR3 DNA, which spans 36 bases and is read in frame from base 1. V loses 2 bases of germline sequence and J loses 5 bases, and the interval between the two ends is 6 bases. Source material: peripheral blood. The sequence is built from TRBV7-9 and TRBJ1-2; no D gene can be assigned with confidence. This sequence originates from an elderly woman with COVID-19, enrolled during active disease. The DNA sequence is TGTGCCAGCAGCTTACAGGCATATGGCTACACCTTC. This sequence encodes CASSLQAYGYTF.